This T cell receptor (beta chain) is drawn from a study of neurological immune-mediated disorders. This sample's time point: technical triplicate 2. From the 5' RACE reads, TCRdb called clonotypes with MiXCR, one entry per CDR3 protein. The table lists more than 55,000 distinct CDR3 sequences, approximately 25% of them singletons. Study results and caveats: None of the CDR3 amino acid sequences of expanded clones recurred across subjects, suggesting private repertoires in all groups.

This clonotype was picked up many times. Its antigen is not identified. The CDR3 has 16 residues. CDR1 and CDR2 from the germline V gene are SGDLS and YYNGEE. The V gene end was trimmed by 2 bases and the J gene end by 4 bases; junction bases not matched to a gene: 6. This TCR derives from a man between 60 and 75 years old with HTLV-1-associated myelopathy (HAM/TSP). The chain combines TRBV9 with TRBJ2-5, with 12 bases aligning to TRBD2. The specimen was PBMCs. The CDR3 DNA reads TGTGCCAGCAGCGTCCTAGCGGGAGGGATCGGAGAGACCCAGTACTTC. It codes for CASSVLAGGIGETQYF.